Following are 24 T cell receptor beta chains from one sample sequenced in a study of technical replicates of blood from a few donors. Sequenced by immunoSEQ multiplex PCR; TCRdb stores in-frame clones only, minus some. Found here are approximately 79,000 clones, 80% to 95% of them singletons; the top ten hold 0.39%. Sequenced: T cells isolated from PBMCs. These receptors were obtained from a human donor in good health.

This chain connects TRBV27 to TRBJ2-1, with TRBD1 matching over 7 bases. The J segment lost 9 bases and the V segment lost 6 bases, leaving 11 bases of the junction unmatched. CDR1 and CDR2 (germline): MNHEY, SMNVEV (reference sequence). The CDR3 is 14 residues long. CDR3 in DNA: TGTGCCAGCAGGTCGATCACAGGGGTAGGTGAGCAGTTCTTC. Translation: CASRSITGVGEQFF.

The chain combines TRBV12-5 with TRBJ2-1; 9 bases are a match to TRBD2. The germline V gene encodes CDR1 LGHNT and CDR2 FRNRAP. V gave up 5 bases and J gave up 10 bases; unmatched junction bases: 18. The CDR3 is made up of 17 amino acids. For the CDR3, the DNA is TGTGCTAGTGGTCCACCCCTCCTCGCGGGAGGGCCGTGGGAGCAGTTCTTC. Its translation: CASGPPLLAGGPWEQFF. The complete variable domain, with remaining parts taken from reference TRBV12-5 and TRBJ2-1, reads DARVTQTPRHKVTEMGQEVTMRCQPILGHNTVFWYRQTMMQGLELLAYFRNRAPLDDSGMPKDRFSAEMPDATLATLKIQPSEPRDSAVYFCASGPPLLAGGPWEQFFGPGTRLTVL.

This clone was found once. The V gene is TRBV11-2, the J gene TRBJ2-3, with 8 bases aligning to TRBD1. J was trimmed by 5 bases and V by 0 bases; bases with no gene match: 1. This CDR3 contains 14 residues. Germline V gives CDR1 SGHAT, CDR2 FQNNGV. CDR3 DNA: TGTGCCAGCAGCTTAGACAGGGGGCGAGATACGCAGTATTTT. Protein: CASSLDRGRDTQYF.

The V call is TRBV2, the J call TRBJ2-5; D is unclear. There are 15 residues in the CDR3. Per the germline V gene, CDR1 is SNHLY and CDR2 is FYNNEI. Between the trimmed V and J ends, which lost 8 bases and 4 bases, there was a span of 20 bases. The CDR3 DNA is TGTGCCAGCCAAAAGCCTATTGGTACGGTAGAGACCCAGTACTTC. Translating it yields CASQKPIGTVETQYF.

V gene TRBV6-4 combines with J gene TRBJ2-1; TRBD2 is a possible D gene (6 bases). Trimming removed 4 bases from V and 0 bases from J, with 10 bases in between. CDR3 length: 15 amino acids. The V gene's germline CDR1 is MRHNA and CDR2 SNTAGT. CDR3 region: CASSASVSSYNEQFF. DNA of the CDR3: TGTGCCAGCAGTGCTAGCGTAAGCTCCTACAATGAGCAGTTCTTC.

The rearrangement links TRBV7-8 to TRBJ1-1; 7 bases line up with TRBD1. CDR3 size: 15 residues. With V trimmed by 4 bases and J by 1 base, 6 bases remained unmatched. Germline lookup yields CDR1 SGHVS and CDR2 FQNEAQ. The DNA for the CDR3 is TGTGCCAGCAGCTCTAGGACAGGAGGGAACACTGAAGCTTTCTTT. This sequence encodes CASSSRTGGNTEAFF. Full variable domain (missing parts from reference TRBV7-8 and TRBJ1-1): GAGVSQSPRYKVAKRGQDVALRCDPISGHVSLFWYQQALGQGPEFLTYFQNEAQLDKSGLPSDRFFAERPEGSVSTLKIQRTQQEDSAVYLCASSSRTGGNTEAFFGQGTRLTVV.

The rearrangement links TRBV27 to TRBJ2-5; 8 nucleotides align to TRBD1. The J segment lost 5 bases and the V segment lost 6 bases, leaving 8 bases of the junction unmatched. Germline V CDR1 and CDR2: MNHEY, SMNVEV (reference sequence). This CDR3 comprises 14 residues. DNA for the CDR3: TGTGCCAGCAGCTTAGGACAGGGACGGGAGACCCAGTACTTC. As protein: CASSLGQGRETQYF.

This chain links TRBV7-9 with TRBJ2-7, with a weak D call TRBD1 (6 bases). In germline, CDR1 is SEHNR, CDR2 FQNEAQ (reference sequence). Trimming stripped 3 bases from V and 6 bases from J, with 9 bases between. The CDR3 is 12 residues long. The CDR3 sequence is CASSLTGIEQYF. DNA for the CDR3: TGTGCCAGCAGCTTGACAGGAATCGAGCAGTACTTC.

CDR3 sequence reads: CASSHRGHQVNSNQPQHF. In nucleotides, the CDR3 is TGTGCCAGCAGTCATCGGGGACACCAAGTTAATAGCAATCAGCCCCAGCATTTT. The chain joins TRBV6-4 to TRBJ1-5; the D gene is possibly TRBD1 (6 bases). V was trimmed by 5 bases and J by 0 bases, leaving 20 bases between them. This CDR3 has 18 amino acids. Germline assignment: CDR1 MRHNA and CDR2 SNTAGT.

The V call is TRBV5-1, the J call TRBJ2-3, with 9 bases fitting TRBD1. V lost 6 bases and J lost 4; bases outside the gene matches: 9. CDR3 length: 15 residues. Germline V gene lookup returns CDR1 SGHRS and CDR2 YFSETQ. CDR3 nucleotide sequence: TGCGCCAGCACAACCGGGACAGGGCTTTCAGATACGCAGTATTTT. This translates into CASTTGTGLSDTQYF.

The V gene is TRBV19, the J gene TRBJ1-2; D call uncertain. CDR1 and CDR2 from the germline V gene are LNHDA and SQIVND (reference sequence). The CDR3 consists of 18 residues. The germline V and J ends were trimmed by 3 bases and 4 bases, with 24 bases remaining between them. The DNA for the CDR3 is TGTGCCAGTAGTATTTACGGTTTAACCGGACTGAACATCTATGGCTACACCTTC. It encodes CASSIYGLTGLNIYGYTF.

The V gene is TRBV6-1, the J gene TRBJ2-7; a possible D gene is TRBD2 (5 bases). Germline lookup yields CDR1 MNHNS and CDR2 SASEGT. CDR3 length: 16 residues. The germline V and J ends were trimmed by 0 bases and 0 bases, with 12 bases remaining between them. CDR3 sequence: CASSEATEGLSYEQYF. CDR3 nucleotide sequence: TGTGCCAGCAGTGAAGCGACCGAGGGCCTCTCCTACGAGCAGTACTTC.

V gene TRBV6-6 combines with J gene TRBJ2-7, with D perhaps TRBD2 (6 bases). Germline V gene sequence: CDR1 MNHNY, CDR2 SVGAGI (reference sequence). The CDR3 length is 13 residues. Trimming stripped 10 bases from V and 3 bases from J, with 16 bases between. The CDR3 region has the DNA TGTGCCATCCGAGGGACGGGACTCTACGAGCAGTACTTC. Translating it yields CAIRGTGLYEQYF.

This chain joins TRBV4-2 and TRBJ2-7, with TRBD1 matching 10 bases. The CDR3 has 17 residues. The V gene end was trimmed by 0 bases and the J gene end by 2 bases; junction bases not matched to a gene: 7. Germline assignment: CDR1 LGHNA and CDR2 YNFKEQ. The CDR3 region is CASSQDPWDRGTYEQYF. The DNA for the CDR3 is TGTGCCAGCAGCCAAGATCCTTGGGACAGGGGAACCTACGAGCAGTACTTC.

The CDR3 DNA sequence: TGTGCCAGCAGTCAGGGCAGGGAGCTGTTTTTT. Its protein product is CASSQGRELFF. The chain links TRBV27 to TRBJ2-2, with a weak D call TRBD1 (5 bases). The CDR3 spans 11 residues. V lost 5 bases, J lost 9 bases, and 7 bases lay in between. Germline assignment: CDR1 MNHEY and CDR2 SMNVEV (reference sequence).

This clone is a singleton in its sample. The chain couples TRBV13 to TRBJ2-1; 8 bases are a match to TRBD2. The germline V gene has CDR1 PRHDT and CDR2 FYEKMQ (reference sequence). The CDR3 is 15 amino acids. With 4 bases clipped from V and 3 bases from J, the junction kept 5 bases outside the gene matches. CDR3 DNA sequence: TGTGCCAGCAGCTCGGGACTAGGTGTCTACAATGAGCAGTTCTTC. This sequence encodes CASSSGLGVYNEQFF.

The gene calls are TRBV12-5 and TRBJ2-5; 10 bases fit TRBD2. The junction had 21 bases not matched to a gene; V was cut back by 0 bases and J by 5 bases. Per the germline V gene, CDR1 is LGHNT and CDR2 is FRNRAP. The CDR3 totals 21 residues. In DNA, the CDR3 is TGTGCTAGTGGTTTGGTACAGGGAGGTCTAGCGGGAGCTCGGGCACGGGAGACCCAGTACTTC. This encodes CASGLVQGGLAGARARETQYF. The complete variable domain, with remaining parts taken from reference TRBV12-5 and TRBJ2-5, reads DARVTQTPRHKVTEMGQEVTMRCQPILGHNTVFWYRQTMMQGLELLAYFRNRAPLDDSGMPKDRFSAEMPDATLATLKIQPSEPRDSAVYFCASGLVQGGLAGARARETQYFGPGTRLLVL.

The rearrangement joins TRBV11-1 to TRBJ2-7; 12 nucleotides agree with TRBD2. Per germline, CDR1 SGHAT and CDR2 FQDESV (reference sequence). With 0 bases clipped from V and 5 bases from J, the junction kept 5 bases outside the gene matches. The CDR3 is made up of 16 amino acids. CDR3 region: CASSLAPTSGRHEQYF. The CDR3, as DNA: TGTGCCAGCAGCTTAGCGCCTACTAGCGGGAGGCACGAGCAGTACTTC.

The rearrangement uses TRBV29-1 and TRBJ2-5; possibly TRBD1 for D (5 bases). Germline CDR1 is SQVTM and CDR2 is ANQGSEA. There are 13 residues in the CDR3. V was pared by 1 base and J by 5 bases, with 11 bases between. The CDR3 region is CSVEGRVGETQYF. CDR3 nucleotides: TGCAGCGTTGAAGGCAGGGTCGGTGAGACCCAGTACTTC.

The chain is built from TRBV5-1 and TRBJ2-2; TRBD1 might be the D (6 bases). V dropped 4 bases and J dropped 7 bases, with 14 bases sitting between them. Germline V gene data show CDR1 as SGHRS and CDR2 as YFSETQ. This CDR3 contains 14 residues. CDR3 region: CASSPRTENGELFF. Here the CDR3 DNA reads TGCGCCAGCAGCCCTAGGACAGAGAACGGGGAGCTGTTTTTT.

The V and J genes are TRBV11-2 and TRBJ2-1; 9 nucleotides align to TRBD2. The CDR3 extends over 17 amino acids. The germline gives CDR1 SGHAT, CDR2 FQNNGV. The junction had 14 bases not matched to a gene; V was cut back by 5 bases and J by 6 bases. CDR3: CASSLDQLAGRGNEQFF. CDR3 bases: TGTGCCAGCAGCCTGGACCAACTAGCGGGCCGTGGCAATGAGCAGTTCTTC.

The chain couples TRBV5-8 to TRBJ1-4; a weak D match, TRBD1 (5 bases). Trimming removed 2 bases at V and 5 bases at J, with 10 bases between. CDR1 and CDR2 (germline): SGHTS, YDEGEE. This CDR3 has 14 amino acids. The CDR3 protein is CASSFRQFNEKLFF. Here the CDR3 DNA reads TGTGCCAGCAGCTTTCGACAGTTCAATGAAAAACTGTTTTTT. Full variable domain (remainder filled in from reference TRBV5-8 and TRBJ1-4): EAGVTQSPTHLIKTRGQQATLRCSPISGHTSVYWYQQALGLGLQFLLWYDEGEERNRGNFPPRFSGRQFPNYSSELNVNALELEDSALYLCASSFRQFNEKLFFGSGTQLSVL.

The rearrangement links TRBV9 to TRBJ2-5, with TRBD2 as a possible D gene (6 bases). Germline CDR1 and CDR2: SGDLS and YYNGEE. The CDR3 totals 14 residues. Trimming left V 0 bases short and J 5 bases short, with 11 bases between. The CDR3 region is CASSVAGTRETQYF. CDR3 nucleotide sequence: TGTGCCAGCAGCGTAGCTGGGACTCGGGAGACCCAGTACTTC.

The chain joins TRBV4-3 to TRBJ2-1, with 10 bases matching TRBD2. V lost 0 bases and J lost 9; bases outside the gene matches: 8. The CDR3 sequence is 16 residues long. Germline CDR1 reads LGHNA; CDR2 reads YSLEER. CDR3 DNA: TGCGCCAGCAGCCAAGACTCGGGACTAGCGATAGGTGAGCAGTTCTTC. It encodes CASSQDSGLAIGEQFF.